The clone carrying this T cell receptor (beta chain) was seen more than once but under ten times. The antigen remains unidentified. The source of the sample is a study of T-cell memory formation after mild COVID-19. Findings and limits, study-wide: Clones shrinking between day 15 and 85 showed a balanced CD4/CD8 split, and those that grew later tilted toward CD4+.

TCRdb reprocessed the 5' RACE reads via MiXCR and lists one record per CDR3 protein. The table records around 370,000 distinct CDR3 sequences, 20% to 25% of them present only once. The sequenced sample consisted of PBMCs or a T cell subset sorted from them (not recorded which). The source is an adult woman who had mild COVID-19 (a few samples of this study predate the infection). Cell type and time point are not known.

The CDR3 DNA follows: TGTGCCAGCAGCACTTGGACTCGCTCTGGGGCCAACGTCCTGACTTTC. It codes for CASSTWTRSGANVLTF. The chain combines TRBV7-2 with TRBJ2-6, with D perhaps matching TRBD2 (5 bases). The CDR3 consists of 16 residues. Germline lookup yields CDR1 SGHTA and CDR2 FQGNSA. V was trimmed by 5 bases and J by 0 bases, leaving 11 bases between them.